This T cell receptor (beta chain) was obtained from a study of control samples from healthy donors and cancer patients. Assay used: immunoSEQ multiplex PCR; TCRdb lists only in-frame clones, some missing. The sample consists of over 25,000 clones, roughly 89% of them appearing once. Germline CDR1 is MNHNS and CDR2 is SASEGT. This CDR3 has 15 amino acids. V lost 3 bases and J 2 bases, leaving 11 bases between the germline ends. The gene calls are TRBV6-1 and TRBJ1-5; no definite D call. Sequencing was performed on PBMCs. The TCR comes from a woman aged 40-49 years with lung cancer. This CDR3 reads CASSELHSRNQPQHF. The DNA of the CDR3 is TGTGCCAGCAGTGAGTTACATTCCCGCAATCAGCCCCAGCATTTT.